A single count supports the clone carrying this TCR beta chain. The antigen is not known. Extracted RNA was reverse transcribed into cDNA, the sequencing template. TCRdb's table, derived via immunoSEQ multiplex PCR, lists solely in-frame clones and lacks some. The sample holds over 150,000 clones, 56% seen once. T lymphocytes (CD4+ and CD8+) were sorted from PBMCs. This specimen comes from a study of CD8+ T cells in alopecia areata. The CDR3 length is 13 residues. With 4 bases clipped from V and 6 bases from J, the junction kept 4 bases outside the gene matches. Germline V gene lookup returns CDR1 MGHRA and CDR2 YSYEKL. Study results and limitations: Relative to mice, TCR sharing across patients was less clear, a difference possibly HLA-related. The study also sequences resident alphabeta T cells of normal skin in scalp samples.

This chain uses TRBV4-1 with TRBJ2-7; TRBD1 aligns across 9 bases. Sequencing used CD8+ T cells sorted from blood. This receptor was taken from a human donor in good health. CDR3 loop: CASSLATGGEQYF. The CDR3, as DNA: TGCGCCAGCAGCCTTGCGACAGGGGGCGAGCAGTACTTC.